The 20 T cell receptor beta chains given below trace back to one sample, sequenced in a study of blood T cell repertoires in COVID-19. The data were produced by immunoSEQ multiplex PCR, yet TCRdb's version contains in-frame clones alone and is incomplete. The sample has roughly 360,000 clones; roughly 86% are singletons. The sequencing sample was made of PBMCs or T cells enriched from blood (not recorded which). All receptors derive from a man aged 25 to 40 who had recovered from COVID-19.

J is TRBJ2-2 and V is TRBV12-3 or TRBV12-4; TRBD1 aligns across 7 bases. With V trimmed by 8 bases and J by 7 bases, 7 bases remained unmatched. The CDR3 sequence is 13 residues long. Here the CDR3 DNA reads TGTGCCAGCCAACAGGGGACGGGCGGGGAGCTGTTTTTT. Translating gives CASQQGTGGELFF.

The chain recombines TRBV5-1 with TRBJ1-1; no firm D call. Germline V lookup: CDR1 SGHRS, CDR2 YFSETQ. Between the trimmed V and J ends, which lost 4 bases and 7 bases, there was a span of 17 bases. The CDR3 contains 14 residues. CDR3 nucleotides: TGCGCCAGCAGCCCGTCGCCAGGCCCACTTGAAGCTTTCTTT. Its protein product is CASSPSPGPLEAFF.

For this clone: This sample also contains other DNA sequences that code for the same CDR3. The chain joins TRBV7-2 to TRBJ2-7; TRBD1 matches 9 bases. Germline V gives CDR1 SGHTA, CDR2 FQGNSA. V dropped 1 base and J dropped 2; count of bases not matched to a gene: 0. This CDR3 has 14 residues. In DNA form, the CDR3 reads TGTGCCAGCAGCTTAGGACAGGGGGCCTACGAGCAGTACTTC. Translating gives CASSLGQGAYEQYF. Using reference TRBV7-2 and TRBJ2-7 for the parts outside the CDR3, the full variable domain is GAGVSQSPSNKVTEKGKDVELRCDPISGHTALYWYRQSLGQGLEFLIYFQGNSAPDKSGLPSDRFSAERTGGSVSTLTIQRTQQEDSAVYLCASSLGQGAYEQYFGPGTRLTVT.

This chain links TRBV30 with TRBJ1-2; 8 nucleotides align to TRBD1. The J segment lost 2 bases and the V segment lost 3 bases, leaving 5 bases of the junction unmatched. CDR3 length: 14 amino acids. Germline loops: CDR1 GTSNPN, CDR2 SVGIG (reference sequence). The CDR3 here is CAWRPAGGNYGYTF. CDR3 nucleotides: TGTGCCTGGAGGCCGGCAGGGGGCAACTATGGCTACACCTTC.

This clone appeared once. The rearrangement uses TRBV4-3 and TRBJ2-5; 13 positions agree with TRBD2. Germline CDR1 LGHNA, CDR2 YSLEER. V lost 0 bases to trimming and J lost 5 bases; unmatched junction nucleotides: 3. The CDR3 has 16 amino acids. CDR3 region: CASSQELTSGGETQYF. CDR3 nucleotide sequence: TGCGCCAGCAGCCAAGAACTGACTAGCGGGGGGGAGACCCAGTACTTC.

The rearrangement links TRBV9 to TRBJ2-5; 8 positions agree with TRBD1. This CDR3 is built from 14 residues. CDR1 SGDLS and CDR2 YYNGEE come from the germline V gene. The V and J ends lost 3 bases and 5 bases, in that order; junction bases with no gene match: 6. The CDR3 loop is CASSALGQGETQYF. CDR3 sequence (DNA): TGTGCCAGCAGCGCTCTCGGACAGGGCGAGACCCAGTACTTC.

The rearrangement joins TRBV25-1 to TRBJ2-7, with unresolved D. The CDR3 runs 14 residues. CDR1 and CDR2 (germline): MGHDK, SYGVNS. Trimming cost V 1 base and J 0 bases, with 7 bases left between them. CDR3 sequence (DNA): TGTGCCAGCAGTGAATCCCTTAGCTCCTACGAGCAGTACTTC. It is translated as CASSESLSSYEQYF.

The chain couples TRBV5-1 to TRBJ1-3; possibly TRBD1 for D (6 bases). From germline, CDR1 is SGHRS and CDR2 YFSETQ. Trimming pared 0 bases from V and 4 bases from J, leaving 11 bases between. The CDR3 has 15 residues. CDR3 nucleotides: TGCGCCAGCAGCTTGGCGCGGACAGCCGGAAACACCATATATTTT. Amino acids: CASSLARTAGNTIYF.

The chain carries TRBV4-3 and TRBJ2-2; 7 nucleotides match TRBD2. Germline V CDR1 and CDR2: LGHNA, YSLEER. V shed 0 bases and J 7 bases; nucleotides not matched to a gene: 8. The CDR3 extends over 16 amino acids. CDR3 nucleotides: TGCGCCAGCAGCCAAGAGAGCGGGGCTGCTGGCGGGGAGCTGTTTTTT. Translation: CASSQESGAAGGELFF.

The gene calls are TRBV24-1 and TRBJ2-2, with 7 bases lining up with TRBD1. Per germline, CDR1 KGHDR and CDR2 SFDVKD. Losses at the gene ends were 7 bases for V and 1 base for J; bases not matched to a gene: 8. CDR3 length equals 16 residues. The CDR3 reads CATRRQDRVNTGELFF. The CDR3 bases are TGTGCCACCAGGAGACAAGACAGGGTGAACACCGGGGAGCTGTTTTTT.

This clone was observed once. V gene TRBV19 combines with J gene TRBJ1-1, with D maybe TRBD1 (5 bases). The germline V gene encodes CDR1 LNHDA and CDR2 SQIVND (reference sequence). V lost 9 bases and J lost 0, with 14 bases in between. The CDR3 sequence is 14 residues long. The CDR3: CASHNRSMNTEAFF. For the CDR3, the DNA is TGTGCCAGCCACAACAGGAGCATGAACACTGAAGCTTTCTTT.

The chain recombines TRBV27 with TRBJ2-7, with D unclear. Germline V gives CDR1 MNHEY, CDR2 SMNVEV (reference sequence). The ends were cut back, 3 bases at V and 2 bases at J, with 11 bases in the middle. The CDR3 has 14 amino acids. This CDR3 is CASSFGLATYEQYF. In DNA, the CDR3 is TGTGCCAGCAGTTTTGGTCTCGCGACCTACGAGCAGTACTTC.

The chain employs TRBV12-5 and TRBJ2-6; no reliable D call. The CDR3 length is 18 residues. Germline CDR1 is LGHNT and CDR2 is FRNRAP. V gave up 2 bases and J gave up 0 bases, with 14 bases separating them. This chain's CDR3 is CASGLLRQPFSGANVLTF. The CDR3 nucleotides are TGTGCTAGTGGTTTGTTGCGGCAGCCATTCTCTGGGGCCAACGTCCTGACTTTC.

The genes are TRBV5-5 and TRBJ1-5; D is perhaps TRBD1 (6 bases). CDR1 is SGHKS, CDR2 YYEKEE, per germline (reference sequence). The CDR3 contains 14 residues. With 4 bases removed from V and 9 bases from J, the gap between germline ends came to 17 bases. CDR3 region: CASSPSGEGVPQHF. DNA of the CDR3: TGTGCCAGCAGCCCTTCAGGGGAAGGGGTGCCCCAGCATTTT. Based on the CDR3 plus reference TRBV5-5 and TRBJ1-5, the full variable domain is DAGVTQSPTHLIKTRGQQVTLRCSPISGHKSVSWYQQVLGQGPQFIFQYYEKEERGRGNFPDRFSARQFPNYSSELNVNALLLGDSALYLCASSPSGEGVPQHFGDGTRLSIL.

The chain combines TRBV12-3 or TRBV12-4 with TRBJ2-1; TRBD1 matches 8 bases. The CDR3 sequence is 13 residues long. With V trimmed by 2 bases and J by 10 bases, 4 bases remained unmatched. In DNA, the CDR3 is TGTGCCAGCAGTTTAACCACAGGGGGGGAGCAGTTCTTC. Protein: CASSLTTGGEQFF.

The chain is built from TRBV4-3 and TRBJ1-1; D unclear. V shed 0 bases and J shed 12 bases, with 17 bases lying between them. The CDR3 has 14 residues. Germline CDR1 and CDR2: LGHNA and YSLEER. CDR3 nucleotide sequence: TGCGCCAGCAGCCAAGATCTAACAGCGGGCGTGACTTTCTTT. It specifies CASSQDLTAGVTFF.

This chain joins TRBV30 and TRBJ2-7; 7 bases are shared with TRBD1. This CDR3 is 14 amino acids long. The germline CDR1 and CDR2 sequences are GTSNPN and SVGIG (reference sequence). Germline trimming cut 3 bases from V and 0 bases from J; bases unmatched to any gene: 5. The CDR3 DNA reads as TGTGCCTGGAGCGCCGGGACAGTCTCCTACGAGCAGTACTTC. Residues: CAWSAGTVSYEQYF.

The rearrangement uses TRBV5-1 and TRBJ2-3; a possible D gene is TRBD1 (6 bases). The CDR3 length is 16 residues. Germline assignment: CDR1 SGHRS and CDR2 YFSETQ. Trimming shortened V by 0 bases and J by 0 bases, and 11 bases separated the two germline ends. The CDR3 reads CASSLEWGRSTDTQYF. CDR3 nucleotides: TGCGCCAGCAGCTTGGAGTGGGGGCGAAGCACAGATACGCAGTATTTT.

The CDR3 nucleotides read TGTGCCAGCAGCGTAGACAGCGGGTCCGCAGATACGCAGTATTTT. Residues: CASSVDSGSADTQYF. This sequence joins TRBV9 and TRBJ2-3; a possible D gene is TRBD2 (6 bases). Germline V CDR1 and CDR2: SGDLS, YYNGEE. Trimming took off 0 bases at V and 4 bases at J, with 12 bases between the two ends. The CDR3 is 15 residues long.

The CDR3 region has the DNA TGCAGCGTTGAAGAAAACTCCCTCCTCAGCTACACCTTC. As protein: CSVEENSLLSYTF. The V and J genes are TRBV29-1 and TRBJ1-2; no clear D gene. In germline, CDR1 is SQVTM, CDR2 ANQGSEA. CDR3 length: 13 amino acids. V lost 0 bases and J 9 bases, leaving 14 bases between the germline ends. Using reference TRBV29-1 and TRBJ1-2 for the parts outside the CDR3, the full variable domain is SAVISQKPSRDICQRGTSLTIQCQVDSQVTMMFWYRQQPGQSLTLIATANQGSEATYESGFVIDKFPISRPNLTFSTLTVSNMSPEDSSIYLCSVEENSLLSYTFGSGTRLTVV.